Shown below are 14 T cell receptor beta chains from a single sample sequenced in a study of blood T cell repertoires in COVID-19. The table came from immunoSEQ multiplex PCR; TCRdb's copy has only in-frame clones and leaves some out. This sample carries roughly 60,000 clones, around 82% of them seen once, and the ten largest clones take 9.6%. Sequences were obtained from peripheral blood. These receptors came from a man of 80 years or more with COVID-19, enrolled during active disease.

In this sample, this clone turned up once. The chain employs TRBV19 and TRBJ2-7; 7 nucleotides match TRBD2. CDR3 length equals 16 residues. Germline V gene lookup returns CDR1 LNHDA and CDR2 SQIVND (reference sequence). The J segment lost 5 bases and the V segment lost 3 bases, leaving 13 bases of the junction unmatched. The CDR3, as DNA: TGTGCCAGTAGTATCAAAGCGGGGCCTCGTGTGGACGAGCAGTACTTC. This gives the protein CASSIKAGPRVDEQYF.

A note on this clone: At the DNA level, this CDR3 is encoded by other sequences in the same sample as well. This chain uses TRBV3-1 (or the pseudogene TRBV3-2) with TRBJ2-1; a possible D gene is TRBD2 (5 bases). V lost 2 bases, J lost 7 bases, and 9 bases lay in between. Germline V gene lookup returns CDR1 LGHDT and CDR2 YNNKEL (reference sequence). This CDR3 spans 13 amino acids. CDR3 residues: CASSQKRENEQFF. The CDR3 bases are TGTGCCAGCAGCCAAAAGAGGGAGAATGAGCAGTTCTTC.

The CDR3 here is CASSVWGDDSPLHF. The CDR3 bases are TGTGCCAGCAGCGTATGGGGAGATGATTCACCCCTCCACTTT. This chain uses TRBV9 with TRBJ1-6, with unresolved D. The V end lost 1 base, the J end lost 8 bases, and 10 bases lay between the germline ends. Germline CDR1 and CDR2: SGDLS and YYNGEE. The CDR3 runs to 14 residues.

V and J are TRBV6-5 and TRBJ1-2, with a possible D match to TRBD1 (5 bases). The CDR3 totals 14 residues. Germline assignment: CDR1 MNHEY and CDR2 SVGAGI. V shed 5 bases and J shed 2 bases, with 12 bases lying between them. CDR3 DNA: TGTGCCAGCAGTCGACAGAATATAAACTATGGCTACACCTTC. It codes for CASSRQNINYGYTF.

The genes are TRBV28 and TRBJ1-2, with TRBD1 as a possible D gene (5 bases). This CDR3 has 15 amino acids. Deletions cut 5 bases from V and 1 base from J, with 14 bases between. Germline V gives CDR1 MDHEN, CDR2 SYDVKM. CDR3 in amino acids: CASSPPGGVNYGYTF. CDR3 DNA sequence: TGTGCCAGCAGTCCCCCGGGGGGGGTTAACTATGGCTACACCTTC.

J is TRBJ1-2 and V is TRBV30; a weak D match, TRBD1 (6 bases). The CDR3 loop spans 15 amino acids. Germline V CDR1 and CDR2: GTSNPN, SVGIG (reference sequence). V lost 1 base and J 5 bases, leaving 17 bases between the germline ends. CDR3 in amino acids: CAWSGIQGYGYGYTF. The CDR3 DNA is TGTGCCTGGAGTGGAATACAGGGCTACGGGTATGGCTACACCTTC.

As DNA, the CDR3 is TGTGCCATCAGTGAGTCGATTGGGGGCACATATGGCTACACCTTC. Its translation: CAISESIGGTYGYTF. The gene calls are TRBV10-3 and TRBJ1-2, with D possibly TRBD1 on 6 matching bases. Germline CDR1 and CDR2: ENHRY and SYGVKD. This CDR3 has 15 amino acids. V was trimmed by 0 bases and J by 5 bases, leaving 13 bases between them.

The chain has TRBV2 and TRBJ1-4; maybe TRBD1 (5 bases). CDR1 is SNHLY, CDR2 FYNNEI, per germline. Trimming took 6 bases from V and 3 from J, leaving 14 bases between them. The CDR3 spans 15 residues. The CDR3 DNA sequence: TGTGCCAGCAGAGGGGAGGGACGGCCTAATGAAAAACTGTTTTTT. Protein sequence: CASRGEGRPNEKLFF.

A few counts support this clone. This chain links TRBV11-1 with TRBJ1-6; TRBD1 might be the D (5 bases). CDR3 length: 14 residues. The V end lost 7 bases, the J end lost 7 bases, and 14 bases lay between the germline ends. Germline CDR1 is SGHAT and CDR2 is FQDESV (reference sequence). Here the CDR3 DNA reads TGTGCCAGCACCGGAGGGGATTTCAATTCACCCCTCCACTTT. Its translation is CASTGGDFNSPLHF.

The chain carries TRBV29-1 and TRBJ2-2, with D tentatively TRBD1 (5 bases). The CDR3 is 15 amino acids. Germline V gene lookup returns CDR1 SQVTM and CDR2 ANQGSEA. V was cut by 0 bases and J by 1 base, with 9 bases left in between. The CDR3 sequence is CSVEDHQGNTGELFF. Written as DNA, the CDR3 is TGCAGCGTTGAAGATCACCAGGGGAACACCGGGGAGCTGTTTTTT.

This clone was detected a few times. The chain has TRBV6-2 or TRBV6-3 and TRBJ2-2; 15 nucleotides align to TRBD2. The V gene end was trimmed by 4 bases and the J gene end by 2 bases; junction bases not matched to a gene: 8. This CDR3 has 19 residues. Germline CDR1 is MNHEY and CDR2 is SVGEGT. The CDR3 loop reads CASSWRGTSGGINTGELFF. In DNA, the CDR3 is TGTGCCAGCAGTTGGAGAGGGACTAGCGGGGGGATCAACACCGGGGAGCTGTTTTTT.

The rearrangement links TRBV10-3 to TRBJ2-3, with D perhaps TRBD1 (5 bases). Per germline, CDR1 ENHRY and CDR2 SYGVKD. V lost 0 bases and J lost 10, with 20 bases in between. The CDR3 has 16 amino acids. CDR3 sequence (DNA): TGTGCCATCAGTGAGTCGAAACCAGGGTCAGGGTCGCCGCAGTATTTT. Amino acids: CAISESKPGSGSPQYF.

The genes are TRBV2 and TRBJ1-1, with 11 positions matching TRBD1. After removal of 6 bases from V and 3 bases from J, the junction contained 3 bases not matched to a gene. This CDR3 is built from 14 residues. The V gene's germline CDR1 is SNHLY and CDR2 FYNNEI. DNA of the CDR3: TGTGCCAGCAGCGTGGGACAGGGGGACACTGAAGCTTTCTTT. Translation gives CASSVGQGDTEAFF.

The chain is built from TRBV19 and TRBJ1-5; no clear D gene. The germline CDR1 and CDR2 sequences are LNHDA and SQIVND (reference sequence). Trimming took 4 bases from V and 5 from J, leaving 12 bases between them. The CDR3 spans 14 residues. CDR3 nucleotide sequence: TGTGCCAGTAGTAGGACTGCACCTGATCAGCCCCAGCATTTT. It encodes CASSRTAPDQPQHF.